A single sample is the source of the 30 T cell receptor beta chains below, sequenced in a study of cytomegalovirus exposure and HLA in healthy donors. Primers for the PCR totalled 60 Vbeta and 13 Jbeta. Repertoires were generated with immunoSEQ multiplex PCR, while TCRdb's copy carries only in-frame clones and drops some. The profile covers 150,000 to 200,000 clones, with approximately 79% appearing a single time and approximately 0.69% taken by the ten largest. Sequenced material: PBMCs. All receptors derive from a woman aged 40-49 years in good health and CMV-seronegative.

The chain combines TRBV7-8 with TRBJ1-6; 7 bases map to TRBD1. V lost 5 bases, J lost 8 bases, and 6 bases stayed unmatched. The CDR3 sequence is 14 residues long. Germline V lookup: CDR1 SGHVS, CDR2 FQNEAQ. The CDR3 protein is CASSTRTGDSPLHF. CDR3 sequence (DNA): TGTGCCAGCAGCACCCGGACAGGCGATTCACCCCTCCACTTT.

This rearrangement joins TRBV7-3 to TRBJ2-1; 10 bases are a match to TRBD2. Germline CDR1 and CDR2: SGHTA and FQGTGA. V was pared by 5 bases and J by 4 bases, with 5 bases of the junction left unmatched. The CDR3 loop spans 15 amino acids. The CDR3 region is CASSQATSGYNEQFF. In DNA form, the CDR3 reads TGTGCCAGCAGCCAGGCGACTAGCGGGTACAATGAGCAGTTCTTC.

This chain joins TRBV5-6 and TRBJ1-5; a possible D gene is TRBD1 (5 bases). The CDR3 is 13 amino acids. Deletions cut 0 bases from V and 6 bases from J, with 7 bases between. Per the germline V gene, CDR1 is SGHDT and CDR2 is YYEEEE. The CDR3 region has the DNA TGTGCCAGCAGCTTGGGGGGGGGTCAGCCCCAGCATTTT. Translated: CASSLGGGQPQHF.

V usage is TRBV15 and J usage is TRBJ2-3; TRBD1 agrees at 12 bases. V was clipped by 5 bases and J by 5 bases; unmatched bases: 8. The CDR3 is 16 residues long. Germline V lookup: CDR1 LNHNV, CDR2 YYDKDF (reference sequence). The CDR3 loop is CATSRGQGAGKDTQYF. The CDR3 DNA reads TGTGCCACCAGCCGGGGACAGGGGGCAGGAAAAGATACGCAGTATTTT. Full variable domain (remainder filled in from reference TRBV15 and TRBJ2-3): DAMVIQNPRYQVTQFGKPVTLSCSQTLNHNVMYWYQQKSSQAPKLLFHYYDKDFNNEADTPDNFQSRRPNTSFCFLDIRSPGLGDTAMYLCATSRGQGAGKDTQYFGPGTRLTVL.

The chain combines TRBV21-1 with TRBJ2-5; no check of the table's D call, TRBD2, against the DNA was made. TRBV21-1 is listed as a pseudogene. The CDR3 length is 17 residues. CDR3 in amino acids: CASSSRLAGGPLETQYF. In DNA, the CDR3 is TGTGCCAGCAGCTCACGACTAGCGGGAGGGCCGTTAGAGACCCAGTACTTC.

The rearrangement links TRBV7-2 to TRBJ2-7, with a tentative D call TRBD2 (6 bases). The V end lost 2 bases, the J end lost 2 bases, and 19 bases lay between the germline ends. Looked up from germline, CDR1 is SGHTA and CDR2 is FQGNSA. The CDR3 has 17 residues. The CDR3 loop reads CASSLPLSRLDPYEQYF. CDR3 DNA sequence: TGTGCCAGCAGCTTACCCCTGTCAAGACTAGACCCCTACGAGCAGTACTTC.

This chain joins TRBV5-4 and TRBJ2-1; 11 nucleotides align to TRBD2. Germline-derived CDR1 and CDR2 are SGHNT and YYREEE (reference sequence). The CDR3 spans 17 residues. V lost 4 bases and J lost 0; bases outside the gene matches: 6. The CDR3 bases are TGTGCCAGCAGCCGGACTAGCGGGCTTACCTCCTACAATGAGCAGTTCTTC. Translation gives CASSRTSGLTSYNEQFF.

The genes are TRBV7-8 and TRBJ1-5, with no clear D. The CDR3 totals 13 residues. CDR1 is SGHVS and CDR2 is FQNEAQ in the germline V gene. The V end lost 1 base, the J end lost 4 bases, and 5 bases lay between the germline ends. The CDR3 is CASSLERNQPQHF. CDR3 sequence (DNA): TGTGCCAGCAGCTTAGAGCGGAATCAGCCCCAGCATTTT.

The V call is TRBV6-1, the J call TRBJ2-7; D gene unclear. With 4 bases removed from V and 2 bases from J, the gap between germline ends came to 6 bases. Looked up from germline, CDR1 is MNHNS and CDR2 is SASEGT. This CDR3 is 12 amino acids long. The CDR3, as DNA: TGTGCCAGCAGTGTGACAACCTACGAGCAGTACTTC. Protein sequence: CASSVTTYEQYF.

The rearrangement uses TRBV7-2 and TRBJ1-2; maybe TRBD1 (5 bases). Germline V CDR1 and CDR2: SGHTA, FQGNSA. This CDR3 region has 13 residues. Deletions cut 5 bases from V and 4 bases from J, with 11 bases between. As DNA, the CDR3 is TGTGCCAGCAGCCGCGGGGGGGGCTATGGCTACACCTTC. This sequence encodes CASSRGGGYGYTF. Filled out from reference TRBV7-2 and TRBJ1-2, the complete variable domain reads GAGVSQSPSNKVTEKGKDVELRCDPISGHTALYWYRQSLGQGLEFLIYFQGNSAPDKSGLPSDRFSAERTGGSVSTLTIQRTQQEDSAVYLCASSRGGGYGYTFGSGTRLTVV.

The rearrangement uses TRBV27 and TRBJ2-2; D gene ambiguous. Germline assignment: CDR1 MNHEY and CDR2 SMNVEV (reference sequence). The CDR3 contains 12 residues. Trimming removed 6 bases from V and 1 base from J, with 3 bases in between. CDR3 sequence (DNA): TGTGCCAGCAGCTTGAACACCGGGGAGCTGTTTTTT. Translating it yields CASSLNTGELFF.

This clone was counted a few times. The sample has other DNA sequences that encode this CDR3 too. The chain employs TRBV7-8 and TRBJ2-7; TRBD1 matches 7 bases. The V segment lost 5 bases and the J segment 1 base; nucleotides outside the gene matches: 5. CDR1 is SGHVS and CDR2 is FQNEAQ in the germline V gene. The length of the CDR3 is 14 residues. CDR3: CASSPRDSSYEQYF. CDR3 sequence (DNA): TGTGCCAGCAGCCCCCGGGACAGTTCCTACGAGCAGTACTTC. Supplemented by reference TRBV7-8 and TRBJ2-7, the full variable domain reads GAGVSQSPRYKVAKRGQDVALRCDPISGHVSLFWYQQALGQGPEFLTYFQNEAQLDKSGLPSDRFFAERPEGSVSTLKIQRTQQEDSAVYLCASSPRDSSYEQYFGPGTRLTVT.

This clone has a handful of counts. The V and J genes are TRBV4-3 and TRBJ1-1, with TRBD1 matching over 8 bases. CDR3 length: 15 residues. V gave up 1 base and J gave up 3 bases; unmatched junction bases: 4. Germline V CDR1 and CDR2: LGHNA, YSLEER. Here the CDR3 reads CASSQVGQGDTEAFF. The CDR3 DNA reads as TGCGCCAGCAGCCAAGTAGGACAGGGTGACACTGAAGCTTTCTTT.

This chain links TRBV6-5 with TRBJ1-2, with no clear D. This CDR3 has 12 residues. V lost 5 bases, J lost 3 bases, and 7 bases lay in between. Per the germline V gene, CDR1 is MNHEY and CDR2 is SVGAGI. The CDR3 DNA reads as TGTGCCAGCAGTGCCACAGACTATGGCTACACCTTC. This translates into CASSATDYGYTF.

The V call is TRBV28, the J call TRBJ2-1; the match to TRBD2 covers 11 bases. This CDR3 region has 16 residues. With V trimmed by 5 bases and J by 7 bases, 10 bases remained unmatched. CDR1 is MDHEN and CDR2 is SYDVKM in the germline V gene. CDR3 nucleotide sequence: TGTGCCAGCAGTCCTTCGACTAGCGGGACCCCAAATGAGCAGTTCTTC. Its translation is CASSPSTSGTPNEQFF. The full variable domain, its missing parts supplied by reference TRBV28 and TRBJ2-1, is DVKVTQSSRYLVKRTGEKVFLECVQDMDHENMFWYRQDPGLGLRLIYFSYDVKMKEKGDIPEGYSVSREKKERFSLILESASTNQTSMYLCASSPSTSGTPNEQFFGPGTRLTVL.

This sequence joins TRBV19 and TRBJ1-2; D not resolved. The CDR3 is made up of 15 amino acids. CDR1 and CDR2 from the germline V gene are LNHDA and SQIVND (reference sequence). V lost 1 base and J 8 bases, leaving 17 bases between the germline ends. DNA for the CDR3: TGTGCCAGTAGTATAGTAGAGGGTTTAAGGAGCGGCTACACCTTC. As protein: CASSIVEGLRSGYTF.

V usage is TRBV7-8 and J usage is TRBJ2-1; the D gene is possibly TRBD2 (6 bases). Germline CDR1 SGHVS, CDR2 FQNEAQ. The CDR3 has 14 residues. Deletions cut 3 bases from V and 10 bases from J, with 16 bases between. The CDR3 is CASSLAGSGREQFF. CDR3 DNA sequence: TGTGCCAGCAGCTTGGCCGGGAGCGGAAGGGAGCAGTTCTTC.

The rearrangement joins TRBV27 to TRBJ1-2, with D perhaps matching TRBD1 (5 bases). Trimming took off 0 bases at V and 0 bases at J, with 26 bases between the two ends. The CDR3 spans 21 residues. From germline, CDR1 is MNHEY and CDR2 SMNVEV (reference sequence). DNA for the CDR3: TGTGCCAGCAGTTTATCCTCATCCGTAGCCTTATCGGGGGTACCTAACTATGGCTACACCTTC. Residues: CASSLSSSVALSGVPNYGYTF.

The chain recombines TRBV19 with TRBJ1-3; 8 nucleotides align to TRBD1. The V gene end was trimmed by 7 bases and the J gene end by 2 bases; junction bases not matched to a gene: 4. Germline-derived CDR1 and CDR2 are LNHDA and SQIVND (reference sequence). The CDR3 totals 14 residues. The CDR3 DNA sequence: TGTGCCAGTACGGTCAGGGGGCCTGGAAACACCATATATTTT. Protein: CASTVRGPGNTIYF.

The V and J genes are TRBV18 and TRBJ1-6, with TRBD1 identical over 8 bases. The CDR3 has 17 amino acids. The junction had 13 bases not matched to a gene; V was cut back by 2 bases and J by 10 bases. Germline assignment: CDR1 KGHSH and CDR2 LQKENI. CDR3 coding DNA: TGTGCCAGCTCACCATTTTCTCCCGGACAGGGTACCTCACCCCTCCACTTT. Translated, it gives CASSPFSPGQGTSPLHF.

This chain connects TRBV10-3 to TRBJ1-2; 8 bases line up with TRBD1. The CDR3 is 15 residues long. V trimming: 4 bases; J trimming: 4 bases; junction bases outside the gene matches: 8. CDR1 is ENHRY, CDR2 SYGVKD, per germline. CDR3 coding DNA: TGTGCCATCAGTGGGGCGTCCGACAGGGGCTATGGCTACACCTTC. As protein: CAISGASDRGYGYTF.

The sample holds one count of this clone. The chain recombines TRBV6-5 with TRBJ1-6; TRBD1 agrees at 7 bases. With 4 bases clipped from V and 7 bases from J, the junction kept 1 base outside the gene matches. This CDR3 spans 13 amino acids. Germline V gives CDR1 MNHEY, CDR2 SVGAGI. CDR3 sequence: CASSWDSNSPLHF. As DNA, the CDR3 is TGTGCCAGCAGTTGGGACAGCAATTCACCCCTCCACTTT.

This CDR3 reads CASSSTGVFGTDTQYF. CDR3 nucleotide sequence: TGTGCCAGCAGCTCGACAGGGGTGTTTGGCACAGATACGCAGTATTTT. V usage is TRBV5-6 and J usage is TRBJ2-3; 8 bases line up with TRBD1. There are 16 residues in the CDR3. Germline loops: CDR1 SGHDT, CDR2 YYEEEE. V shed 3 bases and J 1 base; nucleotides not matched to a gene: 7.

In its sample, this clone was seen a few times. The chain recombines TRBV7-9 with TRBJ1-1; TRBD1 agrees at 7 bases. Germline values: CDR1 SEHNR, CDR2 FQNEAQ (reference sequence). The CDR3 runs to 14 residues. The V segment lost 2 bases and the J segment 8 bases; nucleotides outside the gene matches: 8. The DNA of the CDR3 is TGTGCCAGCAGCTTAAATAACAGGGGCGGAGAAGCTTTCTTT. Encoded protein: CASSLNNRGGEAFF. Full variable domain (missing parts from reference TRBV7-9 and TRBJ1-1): DTGVSQNPRHKITKRGQNVTFRCDPISEHNRLYWYRQTLGQGPEFLTYFQNEAQLEKSRLLSDRFSAERPKGSFSTLEIQRTEQGDSAMYLCASSLNNRGGEAFFGQGTRLTVV.

A few counts support this clone. This chain links TRBV19 with TRBJ2-5; perhaps TRBD2 as D (5 bases). V shed 3 bases and J shed 0 bases, with 17 bases lying between them. The CDR3 has 17 amino acids. CDR1 and CDR2 from the germline V gene are LNHDA and SQIVND (reference sequence). The DNA for the CDR3 is TGTGCCAGTAGTATTTTTCCTCCGCTGGGAGACCAAGAGACCCAGTACTTC. Protein product: CASSIFPPLGDQETQYF. The entire variable domain, with the rest obtained from reference TRBV19 and TRBJ2-5, is as follows: DGGITQSPKYLFRKEGQNVTLSCEQNLNHDAMYWYRQDPGQGLRLIYYSQIVNDFQKGDIAEGYSVSREKKESFPLTVTSAQKNPTAFYLCASSIFPPLGDQETQYFGPGTRLLVL.

This chain connects TRBV5-1 to TRBJ2-7; weak D call: TRBD1 (6 bases). Germline V gene sequence: CDR1 SGHRS, CDR2 YFSETQ. Trimming pared 0 bases from V and 1 base from J, leaving 11 bases between. This CDR3 is built from 15 residues. CDR3: CASSLEARGSYEQYF. The CDR3 DNA sequence: TGCGCCAGCAGCTTGGAGGCCAGGGGATCCTACGAGCAGTACTTC.

This chain links TRBV9 with TRBJ1-1; no reliable D call. With 3 bases removed from V and 1 base from J, the gap between germline ends came to 10 bases. The V gene's germline CDR1 is SGDLS and CDR2 YYNGEE. CDR3 length: 14 residues. Here the CDR3 reads CASSGRTRNTEAFF. The CDR3, as DNA: TGTGCCAGCAGCGGCAGAACCCGGAACACTGAAGCTTTCTTT.

The chain couples TRBV28 to TRBJ2-7; 9 nucleotides line up with TRBD1. Losses at the gene ends were 5 bases for V and 2 bases for J; bases not matched to a gene: 4. The CDR3 is made up of 14 amino acids. Germline CDR1 and CDR2: MDHEN and SYDVKM. The CDR3 region is CASSPQGAPYEQYF. The CDR3 DNA reads as TGTGCCAGCAGTCCACAGGGGGCGCCCTACGAGCAGTACTTC.

This clone was observed a handful of times. The chain employs TRBV20-1 and TRBJ1-1; D gene ambiguous. CDR3 length equals 11 residues. V lost 7 bases and J lost 1, with 7 bases in between. Germline-derived CDR1 and CDR2 are DFQATT and SNEGSKA (reference sequence). The CDR3 nucleotides are TGCAGTGTCCCGGGGAACACTGAAGCTTTCTTT. This encodes CSVPGNTEAFF.

V is TRBV7-8 and J is TRBJ2-2; D is possibly TRBD1 (5 bases). The CDR3 sequence is 16 residues long. Germline loops: CDR1 SGHVS, CDR2 FQNEAQ. Deletions cut 1 base from V and 1 base from J, with 10 bases between. This chain's CDR3 is CASSLGSGWNTGELFF. The CDR3 nucleotides read TGTGCCAGCAGCTTAGGGTCAGGGTGGAACACCGGGGAGCTGTTTTTT.